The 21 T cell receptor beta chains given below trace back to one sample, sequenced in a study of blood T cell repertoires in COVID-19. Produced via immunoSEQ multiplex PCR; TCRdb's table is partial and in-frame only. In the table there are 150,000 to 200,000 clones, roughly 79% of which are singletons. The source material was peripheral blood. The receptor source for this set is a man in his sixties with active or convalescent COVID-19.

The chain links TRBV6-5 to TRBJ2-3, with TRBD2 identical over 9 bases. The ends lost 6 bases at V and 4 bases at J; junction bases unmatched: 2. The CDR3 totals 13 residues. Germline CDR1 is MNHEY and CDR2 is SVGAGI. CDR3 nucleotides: TGTGCCAGCAGGTTAGCGGGAGCAGATACGCAGTATTTT. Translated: CASRLAGADTQYF.

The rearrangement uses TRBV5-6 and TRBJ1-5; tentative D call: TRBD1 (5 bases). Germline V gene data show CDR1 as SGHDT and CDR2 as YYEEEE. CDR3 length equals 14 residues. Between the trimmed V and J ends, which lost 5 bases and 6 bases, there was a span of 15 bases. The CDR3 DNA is TGTGCCAGCAGTCTCGGCCCGGGGGGTCAGCCCCAGCATTTT. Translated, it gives CASSLGPGGQPQHF.

The CDR3: CASSYSGLAGETQYF. The CDR3 DNA reads TGCGCCAGCAGCTACTCAGGACTAGCGGGAGAGACCCAGTACTTC. V and J are TRBV5-1 and TRBJ2-5; 11 bases fit TRBD2. The CDR3 has 15 amino acids. Germline CDR1 reads SGHRS; CDR2 reads YFSETQ. Trimming took 3 bases from V and 4 from J; bases not matched to a gene: 5. The full variable domain, in which reference TRBV5-1 and TRBJ2-5 provide the parts outside the CDR3, is KAGVTQTPRYLIKTRGQQVTLSCSPISGHRSVSWYQQTPGQGLQFLFEYFSETQRNKGNFPGRFSGRQFSNSRSEMNVSTLELGDSALYLCASSYSGLAGETQYFGPGTRLLVL.

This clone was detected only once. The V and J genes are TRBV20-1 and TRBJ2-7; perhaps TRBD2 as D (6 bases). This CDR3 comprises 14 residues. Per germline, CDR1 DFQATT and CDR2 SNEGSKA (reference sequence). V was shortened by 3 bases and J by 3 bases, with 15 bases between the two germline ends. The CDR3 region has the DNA TGCAGTGCTAGTCTATCGGGGGTTGGCTACGAGCAGTACTTC. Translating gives CSASLSGVGYEQYF.

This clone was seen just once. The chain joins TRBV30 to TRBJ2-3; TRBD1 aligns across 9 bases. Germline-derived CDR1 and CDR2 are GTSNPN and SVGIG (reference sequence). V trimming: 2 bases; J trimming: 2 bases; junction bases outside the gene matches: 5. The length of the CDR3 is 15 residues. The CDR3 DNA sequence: TGTGCCTGGAGTCCTCGGACAGGGGACACAGATACGCAGTATTTT. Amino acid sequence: CAWSPRTGDTDTQYF.

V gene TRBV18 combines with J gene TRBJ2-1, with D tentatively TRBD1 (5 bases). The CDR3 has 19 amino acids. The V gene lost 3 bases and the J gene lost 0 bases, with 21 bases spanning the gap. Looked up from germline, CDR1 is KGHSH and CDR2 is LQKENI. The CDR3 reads CASSPPGATYFYSYNEQFF. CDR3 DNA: TGTGCCAGCTCACCCCCTGGGGCTACCTATTTCTACTCCTACAATGAGCAGTTCTTC.

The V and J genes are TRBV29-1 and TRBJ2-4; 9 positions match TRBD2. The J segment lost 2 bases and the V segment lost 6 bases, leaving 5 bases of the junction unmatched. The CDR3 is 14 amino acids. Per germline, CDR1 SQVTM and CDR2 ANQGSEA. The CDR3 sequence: CSVRAGGTKNIQYF. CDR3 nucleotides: TGCAGCGTCAGAGCGGGAGGCACCAAAAACATTCAGTACTTC.

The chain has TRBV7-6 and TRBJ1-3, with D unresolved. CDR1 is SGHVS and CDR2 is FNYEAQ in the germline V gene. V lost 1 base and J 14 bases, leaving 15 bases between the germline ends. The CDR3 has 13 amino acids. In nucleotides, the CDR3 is TGTGCCAGCAGCTTAGGACAAGGCGCCCTTGTATATTTT. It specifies CASSLGQGALVYF.

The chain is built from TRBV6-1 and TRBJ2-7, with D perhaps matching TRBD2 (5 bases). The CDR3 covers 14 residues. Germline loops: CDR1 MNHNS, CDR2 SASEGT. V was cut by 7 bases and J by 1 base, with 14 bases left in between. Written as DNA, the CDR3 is TGTGCCAGCACCCGAGGGAGTCCTTCCTACGAGCAGTACTTC. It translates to CASTRGSPSYEQYF.

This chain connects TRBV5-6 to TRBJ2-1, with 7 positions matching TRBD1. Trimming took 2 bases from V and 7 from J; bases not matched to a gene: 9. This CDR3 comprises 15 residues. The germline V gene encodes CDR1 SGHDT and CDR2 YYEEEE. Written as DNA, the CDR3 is TGTGCCAGCAGCTTTCTGGGGACAGTATCAAATGAGCAGTTCTTC. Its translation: CASSFLGTVSNEQFF.

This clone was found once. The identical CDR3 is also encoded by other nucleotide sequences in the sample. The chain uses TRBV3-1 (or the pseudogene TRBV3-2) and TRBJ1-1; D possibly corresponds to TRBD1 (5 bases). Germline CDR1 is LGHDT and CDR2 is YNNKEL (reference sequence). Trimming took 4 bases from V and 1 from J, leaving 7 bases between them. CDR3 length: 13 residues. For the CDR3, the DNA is TGTGCCAGCAGCCCCACAGGGAACACTGAAGCTTTCTTT. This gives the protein CASSPTGNTEAFF.

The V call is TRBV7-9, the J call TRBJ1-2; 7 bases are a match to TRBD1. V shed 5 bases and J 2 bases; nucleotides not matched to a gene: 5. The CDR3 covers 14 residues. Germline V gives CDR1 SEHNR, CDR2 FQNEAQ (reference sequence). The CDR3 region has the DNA TGTGCCAGCAGCCCAATAGGGGGCAACTATGGCTACACCTTC. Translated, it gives CASSPIGGNYGYTF.

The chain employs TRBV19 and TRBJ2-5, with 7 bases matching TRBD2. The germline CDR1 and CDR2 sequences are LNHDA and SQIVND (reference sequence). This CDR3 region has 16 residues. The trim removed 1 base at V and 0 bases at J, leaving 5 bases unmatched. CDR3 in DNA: TGTGCCAGTAGTATAGCGCCTAGCGGAGACCAAGAGACCCAGTACTTC. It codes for CASSIAPSGDQETQYF.

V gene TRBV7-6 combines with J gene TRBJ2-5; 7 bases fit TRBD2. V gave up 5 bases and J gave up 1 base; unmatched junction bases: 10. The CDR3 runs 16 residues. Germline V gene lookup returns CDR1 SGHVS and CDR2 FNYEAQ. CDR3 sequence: CASSPTASGAQETQYF. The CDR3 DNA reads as TGTGCCAGCAGCCCGACAGCTAGCGGAGCCCAAGAGACCCAGTACTTC. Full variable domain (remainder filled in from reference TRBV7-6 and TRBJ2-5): GAGVSQSPRYKVTKRGQDVALRCDPISGHVSLYWYRQALGQGPEFLTYFNYEAQQDKSGLPNDRFSAERPEGSISTLTIQRTEQRDSAMYRCASSPTASGAQETQYFGPGTRLLVL.

CDR3 coding DNA: TGTGCCACCAGCAGACGACTAGCGGGAAACACCGGGGAGCTGTTTTTT. This gives the protein CATSRRLAGNTGELFF. J is TRBJ2-2 and V is TRBV15; TRBD2 agrees at 11 bases. V was clipped by 2 bases and J by 2 bases; unmatched bases: 1. CDR3 length: 16 amino acids. CDR1 is LNHNV, CDR2 YYDKDF, per germline (reference sequence).

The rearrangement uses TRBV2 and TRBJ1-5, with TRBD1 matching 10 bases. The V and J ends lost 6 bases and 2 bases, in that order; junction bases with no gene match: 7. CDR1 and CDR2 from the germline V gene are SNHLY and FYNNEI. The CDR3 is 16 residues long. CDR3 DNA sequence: TGTGCCAGCAGCCTGACAGGGGGCAGAGGCAATCAGCCCCAGCATTTT. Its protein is CASSLTGGRGNQPQHF.

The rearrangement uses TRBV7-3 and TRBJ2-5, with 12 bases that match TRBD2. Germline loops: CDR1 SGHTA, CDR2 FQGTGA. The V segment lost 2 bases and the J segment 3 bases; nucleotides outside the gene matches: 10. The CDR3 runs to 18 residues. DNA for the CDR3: TGTGCCAGCAGCTTAGTTCCCGGTACTAGCGGGAGGAAAGAGACCCAGTACTTC. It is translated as CASSLVPGTSGRKETQYF.

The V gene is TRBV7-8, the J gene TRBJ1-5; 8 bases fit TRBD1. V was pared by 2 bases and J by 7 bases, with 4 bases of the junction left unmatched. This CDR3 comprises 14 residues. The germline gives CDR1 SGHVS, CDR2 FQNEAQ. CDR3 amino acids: CASSLRAGGQPQHF. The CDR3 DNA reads TGTGCCAGCAGCTTAAGGGCAGGGGGCCAGCCCCAGCATTTT.

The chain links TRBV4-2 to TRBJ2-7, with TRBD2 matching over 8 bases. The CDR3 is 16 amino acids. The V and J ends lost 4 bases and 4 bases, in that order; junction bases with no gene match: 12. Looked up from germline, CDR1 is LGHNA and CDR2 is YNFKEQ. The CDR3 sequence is CASSPTLAGRDYEQYF. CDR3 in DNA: TGTGCCAGCAGCCCCACCTTAGCGGGGCGGGATTACGAGCAGTACTTC.

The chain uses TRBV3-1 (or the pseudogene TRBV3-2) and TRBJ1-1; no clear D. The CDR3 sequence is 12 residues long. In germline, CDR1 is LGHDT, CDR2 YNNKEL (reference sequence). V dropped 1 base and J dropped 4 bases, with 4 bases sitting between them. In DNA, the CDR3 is TGTGCCAGCAGCCAAGGACTCACTGAAGCTTTCTTT. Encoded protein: CASSQGLTEAFF.

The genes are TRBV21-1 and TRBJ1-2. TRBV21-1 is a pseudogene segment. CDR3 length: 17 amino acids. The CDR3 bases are TGTGCCAGCTACCAACCGGACGGCTCCGATGGAAGGAGGGGCTACACCTTC. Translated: CASYQPDGSDGRRGYTF.